A single T cell receptor (beta chain) is shown here with its context. What it binds is not known. The data were obtained in a study of identical twins. A universal primer binding site was introduced by template switching. The final cDNA contained unique molecular identifiers. TCRdb reprocessed the 5' RACE reads via MiXCR and lists one record per CDR3 protein. The sample comprises about 520,000 distinct CDR3 sequences, 20% to 25% of which are singletons, and 0.91% rests with the top ten. This CDR3 is built from 15 residues. Germline V CDR1 and CDR2: SGDLS, YYNGEE. V was cut by 0 bases and J by 0 bases, with 10 bases left in between. Whole-study findings and limits: Twins' surplus sharing was weaker for beta out-of-frame sequences. Cross-sectional statistics underpinned the conclusions; the same donors were not followed.

In addition, the sample was reused for a study of T cells expressing NK-cell markers. That report adds: Cells sorted as CD3+CD56+NKG2C+, CD3+CD56+NKG2C- and CD3+CD56-NKG2C+ T cells supplied the TCR beta repertoires.

Sequencing was done on a sample of CD4+ T cells sorted from blood. This chain connects TRBV9 to TRBJ2-7; possible D gene TRBD1, 5 bases. This TCR came from a woman aged 18-35 years in good health. The CDR3 region has the DNA TGTGCCAGCAGCGTAGAAGGGGCATCCTCCTACGAGCAGTACTTC. Protein product: CASSVEGASSYEQYF.